Listed below are T cell receptor beta chains from one sample, sequenced in a study of OX40 agonist ivuxolimab in advanced cancers. Assay used: immunoSEQ multiplex PCR; TCRdb lists only in-frame clones, some missing. The table records tens of thousands of clones, around 90% of them present only once. The material sequenced was CD4+ or CD8+ T cells sorted from blood, taken in a trial of the OX40 agonist ivuxolimab. The receptors come from an adult with an advanced solid tumor such as melanoma, head and neck, liver or kidney cancer. The CDR3 runs from the conserved cysteine through the conserved F or W. D genes are given only for firm matches. Clone size is given for some rows only: seen once, a few or many times, or a class if the clone is expanded.

d_call	clone_size	v_call	j_call	cdr3_nt	cdr3_aa
-	once	TRBV5-8	TRBJ2-7	TGTGCCAGCAGCTTGTTACGGGCTTCCTACGAGCAGTACTTC	CASSLLRASYEQYF
TRBD1	-	TRBV28	TRBJ2-7	TGTGCCAGCGCTTTGGGACAGACCTACGAGCAGTACTTC	CASALGQTYEQYF
TRBD2	few	TRBV4-1	TRBJ2-1	TGCGCCAGCAGCCAAGATGATCCTAGCGGGTACAATGAGCAGTTCTTC	CASSQDDPSGYNEQFF
TRBD1	few	TRBV28	TRBJ1-2	TGTGCCAGCAGTCCTAGGGGACAGTTCTATGGCTACACCTTC	CASSPRGQFYGYTF
-	-	TRBV4-2	TRBJ2-4	TGTGCCAGCAGCCAACGGGCGGCTCTGGGCATTCAGTACTTC	CASSQRAALGIQYF
-	-	TRBV11-1	TRBJ1-1	TGTGCCAGCAGCCCGAGACAGCAAGAAACTGAAGCTTTCTTT	CASSPRQQETEAFF
-	once	TRBV28	TRBJ1-6	TGTGCCAGCAGTTTTCCGCCAGGTCATAATTCACCCCTCCACTTT	CASSFPPGHNSPLHF
-	-	TRBV30	TRBJ1-3	TGTGCCTCCACCCCGGCAGGTTTGTCCTCTGGAAACACCATATATTTT	CASTPAGLSSGNTIYF
TRBD1	-	TRBV5-6	TRBJ2-2	TGTGCCAGCAGCTCTACAGGGGATTACACCGGGGAGCTGTTTTTT	CASSSTGDYTGELFF
-	-	TRBV19	TRBJ2-7	TGTGCCAGTAGTATTTCGTCGCCAGGTCTTCCCTACGAGCAGTACTTC	CASSISSPGLPYEQYF
-	-	TRBV5-4	TRBJ2-6	TGTGCCAGCAGCGCCGACAGTGGCTCTGGGGCCAACGTCCTGACTTTC	CASSADSGSGANVLTF
-	-	TRBV5-6	TRBJ1-2	TGTGCCAGCAGCGCGACAGTAGCTGGCTACACCTTC	CASSATVAGYTF
TRBD1	-	TRBV2	TRBJ2-5	TGTGCCAGCAGAGATGGGACAGGGACAGAGACCCAGTACTTC	CASRDGTGTETQYF
TRBD1	-	TRBV25-1	TRBJ1-1	TGTGCCAGCAGAGGACAGGCGAACACTGAAGCTTTCTTT	CASRGQANTEAFF
TRBD2	-	TRBV5-4	TRBJ2-1	TGTGCCAGCAGCTTTCTGGGACTAGCTGGCAATGAGCAGTTCTTC	CASSFLGLAGNEQFF
TRBD1	-	TRBV15	TRBJ2-3	TGTGCCACCAGCGAGGGACAGAACACAGATACGCAGTATTTT	CATSEGQNTDTQYF
-	-	TRBV6-5	TRBJ1-2	TGTGCCAGCACGAGGGGGGCGGATGGCTACACCTTC	CASTRGADGYTF
-	-	TRBV28	TRBJ2-3	TGTGCCAGCAGTTTCCTCGGGCCAATGGCAGATACGCAGTATTTT	CASSFLGPMADTQYF
-	-	TRBV28	TRBJ2-5	TGTGCCAGCAGTTTCGCAGGCCCAGAGACCCAGTACTTC	CASSFAGPETQYF
TRBD1	-	TRBV10-3	TRBJ2-5	TGTGCCATCAGCTGGGACAGGGGGCGGCCGGAGACCCAGTACTTC	CAISWDRGRPETQYF
-	-	TRBV28	TRBJ1-2	TGTGCCAGCAGCCTCGTGGGACTTAGCTACACCTTC	CASSLVGLSYTF
-	-	TRBV28	TRBJ1-1	TGTGCCAGCAGTTTACGGAGGATCACTGAAGCTTTCTTT	CASSLRRITEAFF
-	-	TRBV7-2	TRBJ2-2	TGTGCCAGCGGCCTGAGTCCCGGGGAGCTGTTTTTT	CASGLSPGELFF
TRBD2	-	TRBV2	TRBJ2-1	TGTGCCAGCACCCGGACTAGCGGGGTAAATGAGCAGTTCTTC	CASTRTSGVNEQFF
-	-	TRBV6-1	TRBJ1-4	TGTGCCAGCAGGGGGGCAACTAATGAAAAACTGTTTTTT	CASRGATNEKLFF
-	once	TRBV2	TRBJ2-2	TGTGCCACCAATGAAAGATACACCGGGGAGCTGTTTTTT	CATNERYTGELFF
TRBD1	-	TRBV10-3	TRBJ2-1	TGTGCCATCAGGGGGACAGGAGCCACAAGCTCCTACAATGAGCAGTTCTTC	CAIRGTGATSSYNEQFF
TRBD1	-	TRBV19	TRBJ1-2	TGTGCCAGTAGTGACCCGGGACAGGGTAACTATGGCTACACCTTC	CASSDPGQGNYGYTF
-	once	TRBV6-5	TRBJ1-1	TGTGCCAGCAGCACTTTGACACAGAACACTGAAGCTTTCTTT	CASSTLTQNTEAFF
TRBD1	-	TRBV18	TRBJ1-4	TGTGCCAGCTCACCCGACAGGGACGTAAATGAAAAACTGTTTTTT	CASSPDRDVNEKLFF
-	-	TRBV2	TRBJ1-6	TGTGCCTCAAGACGGGACACATGGTCACCCCTCCACTTT	CASRRDTWSPLHF
-	-	TRBV18	TRBJ2-7	TGTGCCAGCTCACCCGGGAACCTAGAAGAGCAGTACTTC	CASSPGNLEEQYF
-	-	TRBV7-9	TRBJ2-3	TGTGCCAGCAGCTTTCGGGGCCCGGAAGATACGCAGTATTTT	CASSFRGPEDTQYF
TRBD2	-	TRBV18	TRBJ2-5	TGTGCCAGCTCTCTACTGGGCGGGGGGCGAGGAGAGACCCAGTACTTC	CASSLLGGGRGETQYF
-	-	TRBV27	TRBJ2-1	TGTGCCAGCAGTTCAATACAGGGAGGTGAGCAGTTCTTC	CASSSIQGGEQFF
-	-	TRBV2	TRBJ2-2	TGTGCCAGCAGTGAGGGCCAACTCGCGAACACCGGGGAGCTGTTTTTT	CASSEGQLANTGELFF
TRBD1	-	TRBV11-2	TRBJ1-3	TGTGCCAGCAGCTTAGCACTACCGGGACAGATCTCTGGAAACACCATATATTTT	CASSLALPGQISGNTIYF
-	once	TRBV7-9	TRBJ1-2	TGTGCCAGCAGCTCGACAGAGTCGTATGGCTACACCTTC	CASSSTESYGYTF
TRBD2	-	TRBV7-2	TRBJ2-2	TGTGCCAGCAGTCTAGCGGGGGGGTACACCGGGGAGCTGTTTTTT	CASSLAGGYTGELFF
-	-	TRBV9	TRBJ1-4	TGTGCCAGCAGCGTAGGTCCCAGGGACGATGAAAAACTGTTTTTT	CASSVGPRDDEKLFF
-	-	TRBV30	TRBJ2-3	TGTGCCTGGAGCGAGACCAGCATTTCTAGCTATACGCAGTATTTT	CAWSETSISSYTQYF
-	-	TRBV12-5	TRBJ2-1	TGTGCTAGTGGTTTTTTGAGGGGTGAGCAGTTCTTC	CASGFLRGEQFF
-	-	TRBV27	TRBJ1-2	TGTGCCAGCAGTTTATCTCCCAGGGGAGGCTACACCTTC	CASSLSPRGGYTF
-	once	TRBV7-2	TRBJ2-3	TGTGCCAGCAGCTTAGTTGTTGGGGGCGGCGGCACAGATACGCAGTATTTT	CASSLVVGGGGTDTQYF
-	-	TRBV7-8	TRBJ1-1	TGTGCCAGCAGCTCCCCCACCTTGACAGGACAAGCTTTCTTT	CASSSPTLTGQAFF
TRBD1	-	TRBV25-1	TRBJ1-4	TGTGCCAGCAGTGGGGCAGGACAGGGGACTGAAAAACTGTTTTTT	CASSGAGQGTEKLFF
-	-	TRBV19	TRBJ2-3	TGTGCCAGTAGTATAGGTCACACAGATACGCAGTATTTT	CASSIGHTDTQYF
-	-	TRBV28	TRBJ1-1	TGTGCCAGCAGTTCATTTGCGTGGTATGAGTCGAACACTGAAGCTTTCTTT	CASSSFAWYESNTEAFF
-	-	TRBV6-5	TRBJ1-5	TGTGCCAGCAGTTCTCTTCCGGGGCCCCAGCATTTT	CASSSLPGPQHF
TRBD1	-	TRBV28	TRBJ2-7	TGTGCCAGCAGTTCCCCACCGGCAGGGGGAGAGCAGTACTTC	CASSSPPAGGEQYF